Listed below are T cell receptor beta chains from one sample, sequenced in a study of CD8+CD57+ T cells in acquired aplastic anemia. TCRdb itself ran the reads through MiXCR, one entry per CDR3 protein. This table has under 250,000 distinct CDR3 sequences, roughly 33% appearing once. Sample: sorted CD4+, CD8+, or CD8+CD57+ T cells (not recorded which) from PBMCs. The receptors come from a human donor in good health, serving as a control. Both conserved end residues are part of each CDR3. The order of the fields is J gene, clone size, D gene, V gene, CDR3 protein, CDR3 DNA. A D gene is named only where the DNA matches it firmly. Only some rows state a clone size, as once, few, many or a class for expanded clones.

j_gene: TRBJ2-3; abundance: many; d_gene: NA; v_gene: TRBV5-1; CDR3aa: CASYDSGDTQYF; CDR3nt: TGCGCCAGCTACGATTCGGGAGATACGCAGTATTTT
j_gene: TRBJ1-1; abundance: many; d_gene: NA; v_gene: TRBV12-3/TRBV12-4; CDR3aa: CASSRRGEAEAFF; CDR3nt: TGTGCCAGCAGTCGGAGAGGCGAGGCTGAAGCTTTCTTT
j_gene: TRBJ1-2; abundance: few; d_gene: TRBD1; v_gene: TRBV28; CDR3aa: CASSFLRTGKGHDYGYTF; CDR3nt: TGTGCCAGCAGTTTCCTACGGACAGGGAAGGGCCACGACTATGGCTACACCTTC
j_gene: TRBJ2-3; abundance: many; d_gene: NA; v_gene: TRBV29-1; CDR3aa: CSVDSLASDTQYF; CDR3nt: TGCAGCGTTGACTCCTTAGCTTCGGATACGCAGTATTTT
j_gene: TRBJ1-1; abundance: NA; d_gene: TRBD1; v_gene: TRBV6-1; CDR3aa: CASRNTGGTEAFF; CDR3nt: TGTGCCAGCAGGAACACAGGGGGAACTGAAGCTTTCTTT
j_gene: TRBJ2-5; abundance: NA; d_gene: NA; v_gene: TRBV6-1; CDR3aa: CASRNGRVQETQHF; CDR3nt: TGTGCCAGCAGAAACGGACGGGTGCAAGAGACCCAGCACTTC
j_gene: TRBJ2-5; abundance: many; d_gene: NA; v_gene: TRBV7-9; CDR3aa: CASSLRTAQETQYF; CDR3nt: TGTGCCAGCAGCTTAAGGACAGCCCAAGAGACCCAGTACTTC
j_gene: TRBJ2-3; abundance: NA; d_gene: NA; v_gene: TRBV5-1; CDR3aa: CASSLFFGSTDAQYF; CDR3nt: TGCGCCAGCAGCTTGTTTTTCGGGAGCACAGATGCGCAGTATTTT
j_gene: TRBJ1-2; abundance: NA; d_gene: NA; v_gene: TRBV3-1; CDR3aa: CASSRRGLQGYTF; CDR3nt: TGTGCCAGCAGCCGCCGGGGCCTTCAGGGCTACACCTTC
j_gene: TRBJ2-2; abundance: NA; d_gene: NA; v_gene: TRBV2; CDR3aa: CASSERGLFF; CDR3nt: TGTGCCAGCAGTGAAAGGGGGCTGTTTTTT
j_gene: TRBJ1-6; abundance: few; d_gene: TRBD1; v_gene: TRBV3-1; CDR3aa: CASSQGGQGTFNSPLHF; CDR3nt: TGTGCCAGCAGCCAAGGGGGACAGGGGACCTTTAATTCACCCCTCCACTTT
j_gene: TRBJ1-6; abundance: NA; d_gene: TRBD1; v_gene: TRBV2; CDR3aa: CASRGTGNTPLHF; CDR3nt: TGTGCCAGCAGGGGGACAGGGAACACACCCCTCCACTTT
j_gene: TRBJ1-2; abundance: many; d_gene: TRBD1; v_gene: TRBV5-1; CDR3aa: CASSLSTGVDYGYTF; CDR3nt: TGCGCCAGCAGCCTATCGACAGGGGTGGACTATGGCTACACCTTC
j_gene: TRBJ2-7; abundance: NA; d_gene: TRBD1; v_gene: TRBV7-9; CDR3aa: CASSLASDRGEQYF; CDR3nt: TGTGCCAGCAGCTTAGCCTCGGACAGGGGCGAGCAGTACTTC
j_gene: TRBJ2-5; abundance: NA; d_gene: NA; v_gene: TRBV9; CDR3aa: CASSVDQGETQYF; CDR3nt: TGTGCCAGCAGCGTAGACCAGGGGGAGACCCAGTACTTC
j_gene: TRBJ1-1; abundance: many; d_gene: NA; v_gene: TRBV29-1; CDR3aa: CSVGRSGVGTEAFF; CDR3nt: TGCAGCGTTGGGAGATCGGGGGTGGGCACTGAAGCTTTCTTT
j_gene: TRBJ1-1; abundance: many; d_gene: NA; v_gene: TRBV20-1; CDR3aa: CSARDRFKSTEAFF; CDR3nt: TGCAGTGCTAGAGATCGGTTTAAGAGCACTGAAGCTTTCTTT
j_gene: TRBJ1-1; abundance: once; d_gene: NA; v_gene: TRBV20-1; CDR3aa: CSARGSRFRGDDTEAFF; CDR3nt: TGCAGTGCTAGAGGATCCCGTTTTAGGGGGGACGACACTGAAGCTTTCTTT
j_gene: TRBJ1-4; abundance: many; d_gene: NA; v_gene: TRBV20-1; CDR3aa: CSARESVNEKLFF; CDR3nt: TGCAGTGCTAGAGAATCCGTTAATGAAAAACTGTTTTTT
j_gene: TRBJ2-7; abundance: NA; d_gene: NA; v_gene: TRBV2; CDR3aa: CASSGGGLREQYF; CDR3nt: TGTGCCAGCAGTGGAGGGGGTCTCCGCGAGCAGTACTTC
j_gene: TRBJ2-7; abundance: NA; d_gene: TRBD2; v_gene: TRBV7-3; CDR3aa: CASSSAGGPYEQYF; CDR3nt: TGTGCCAGCAGCTCCGCGGGGGGCCCCTACGAGCAGTACTTC
j_gene: TRBJ1-5; abundance: few; d_gene: NA; v_gene: TRBV6-1; CDR3aa: CASSLMFNQPQHF; CDR3nt: TGTGCCAGCAGTTTAATGTTCAATCAGCCCCAGCATTTT
j_gene: TRBJ2-7; abundance: few; d_gene: NA; v_gene: TRBV5-4; CDR3aa: CASSSLNGRNDEQYF; CDR3nt: TGTGCCAGCAGCTCCTTAAACGGACGGAACGACGAGCAGTACTTC
j_gene: TRBJ1-5; abundance: few; d_gene: TRBD1; v_gene: TRBV10-3; CDR3aa: CAIGTGDSNQPQHF; CDR3nt: TGTGCCATCGGGACAGGGGACTCCAATCAGCCCCAGCATTTT
j_gene: TRBJ1-5; abundance: NA; d_gene: NA; v_gene: TRBV10-3; CDR3aa: CAIGPNNQPQHF; CDR3nt: TGTGCCATTGGGCCGAACAATCAGCCCCAGCATTTT
j_gene: TRBJ2-3; abundance: many; d_gene: NA; v_gene: TRBV7-3; CDR3aa: CASSEGLSTDTQYF; CDR3nt: TGTGCCAGCAGCGAAGGACTAAGCACAGATACGCAGTATTTT
j_gene: TRBJ2-7; abundance: NA; d_gene: TRBD2; v_gene: TRBV7-9; CDR3aa: CASSLIAGAYEQYF; CDR3nt: TGTGCCAGCAGCCTTATAGCGGGAGCCTACGAGCAGTACTTC
j_gene: TRBJ1-2; abundance: many; d_gene: NA; v_gene: TRBV20-1; CDR3aa: CSASTANYGYTF; CDR3nt: TGCAGTGCTAGCACGGCTAACTATGGCTACACCTTC
j_gene: TRBJ2-3; abundance: few; d_gene: TRBD2; v_gene: TRBV9; CDR3aa: CASSVIGSGSGSDTQYF; CDR3nt: TGTGCCAGCAGCGTTATTGGTAGCGGGAGTGGCTCAGATACGCAGTATTTT
j_gene: TRBJ1-5; abundance: many; d_gene: NA; v_gene: TRBV7-9; CDR3aa: CASSLGHLSNQPQHF; CDR3nt: TGTGCCAGCAGCTTAGGGCATCTAAGCAATCAGCCCCAGCATTTT
j_gene: TRBJ2-7; abundance: many; d_gene: TRBD1; v_gene: TRBV20-1; CDR3aa: CSAKGQRYSYEQYF; CDR3nt: TGCAGTGCTAAGGGACAGCGTTACTCCTACGAGCAGTACTTC
j_gene: TRBJ2-7; abundance: many; d_gene: TRBD2; v_gene: TRBV20-1; CDR3aa: CSARVRTSSIYEQYF; CDR3nt: TGCAGTGCTAGAGTCAGGACTAGCTCGATCTACGAGCAGTACTTC
j_gene: TRBJ2-3; abundance: NA; d_gene: TRBD2; v_gene: TRBV30; CDR3aa: CARQAGENTDTQYF; CDR3nt: TGTGCCCGCCAGGCGGGGGAGAACACAGATACGCAGTATTTT
j_gene: TRBJ2-7; abundance: many; d_gene: NA; v_gene: TRBV2; CDR3aa: CASSLDSINLNYEQYF; CDR3nt: TGTGCCAGCAGTTTAGACTCCATCAACCTAAACTACGAGCAGTACTTC
j_gene: TRBJ2-3; abundance: few; d_gene: NA; v_gene: TRBV7-3; CDR3aa: CASSLKKIKKGPKNTDTQYF; CDR3nt: TGTGCCAGCAGCTTAAAGAAAATAAAAAAGGGACCAAAGAACACAGATACGCAGTATTTT
j_gene: TRBJ1-4; abundance: NA; d_gene: NA; v_gene: TRBV27; CDR3aa: CASSPIPGLLGNEKLFF; CDR3nt: TGTGCCAGCAGTCCCATACCGGGACTGCTCGGCAATGAAAAACTGTTTTTT
j_gene: TRBJ2-3; abundance: many; d_gene: TRBD1; v_gene: TRBV20-1; CDR3aa: CSARKGASQDTQYF; CDR3nt: TGCAGTGCTAGGAAGGGGGCGTCCCAAGATACGCAGTATTTT
j_gene: TRBJ2-7; abundance: NA; d_gene: NA; v_gene: TRBV5-1; CDR3aa: CASNPDGRQRTNYEQYF; CDR3nt: TGCGCCAGCAACCCGGATGGGCGGCAACGGACGAACTACGAGCAGTACTTC
j_gene: TRBJ2-2; abundance: many; d_gene: NA; v_gene: TRBV2; CDR3aa: CASSEWPTGELFF; CDR3nt: TGTGCCAGCAGTGAATGGCCCACCGGGGAGCTGTTTTTT
j_gene: TRBJ2-2; abundance: NA; d_gene: NA; v_gene: TRBV7-3; CDR3aa: CASSQRAGQTTGELFF; CDR3nt: TGTGCCAGCAGCCAGCGGGCGGGACAGACCACCGGGGAGCTGTTTTTT
j_gene: TRBJ2-7; abundance: many; d_gene: NA; v_gene: TRBV20-1; CDR3aa: CSVEAGRDEQYF; CDR3nt: TGCAGTGTAGAGGCGGGAAGGGACGAGCAGTACTTC
j_gene: TRBJ1-1; abundance: many; d_gene: NA; v_gene: TRBV5-1; CDR3aa: CASSSGRFNTEAFF; CDR3nt: TGCGCCAGCAGCTCTGGACGGTTCAACACTGAAGCTTTCTTT
j_gene: TRBJ1-5; abundance: many; d_gene: NA; v_gene: TRBV15; CDR3aa: CATSRNPGTAYQPQHF; CDR3nt: TGTGCCACCAGCAGAAATCCCGGGACGGCTTATCAGCCCCAGCATTTT
j_gene: TRBJ1-4; abundance: many; d_gene: NA; v_gene: TRBV5-1; CDR3aa: CASSLAPNEKLFF; CDR3nt: TGCGCCAGCAGCTTGGCCCCTAATGAAAAACTGTTTTTT